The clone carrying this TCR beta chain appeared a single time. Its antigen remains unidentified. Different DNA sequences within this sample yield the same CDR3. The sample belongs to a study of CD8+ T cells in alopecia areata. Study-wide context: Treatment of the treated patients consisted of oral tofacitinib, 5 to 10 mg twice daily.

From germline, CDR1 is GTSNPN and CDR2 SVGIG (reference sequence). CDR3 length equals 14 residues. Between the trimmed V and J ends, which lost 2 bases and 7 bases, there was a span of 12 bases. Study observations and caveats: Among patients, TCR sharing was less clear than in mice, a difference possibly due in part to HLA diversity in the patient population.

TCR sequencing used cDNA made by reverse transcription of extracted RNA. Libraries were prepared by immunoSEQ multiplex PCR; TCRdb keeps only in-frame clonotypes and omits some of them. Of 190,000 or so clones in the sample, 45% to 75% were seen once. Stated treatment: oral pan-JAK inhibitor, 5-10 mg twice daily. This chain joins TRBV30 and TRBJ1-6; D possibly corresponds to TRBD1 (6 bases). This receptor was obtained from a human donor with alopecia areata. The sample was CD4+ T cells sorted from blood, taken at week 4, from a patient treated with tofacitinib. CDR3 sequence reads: CAWSTGQQNSPLHF. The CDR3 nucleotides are TGTGCCTGGAGTACAGGACAGCAGAATTCACCCCTCCACTTT.